What follows are 23 T cell receptor beta chains derived from one specimen sequenced in a study of blood T cell repertoires in COVID-19. Profiled with immunoSEQ multiplex PCR; TCRdb holds only in-frame clones, not every one. The sample holds roughly 200,000 clones, roughly 94% seen once. Sequenced input: peripheral blood. These TCRs come from a man aged 25-40 years with COVID-19, enrolled during active disease.

The J gene is TRBJ1-5, the V gene TRBV27; the D gene is possibly TRBD1 (6 bases). The CDR3 is 19 residues long. Germline V lookup: CDR1 MNHEY, CDR2 SMNVEV (reference sequence). Deletions cut 2 bases from V and 5 bases from J, with 25 bases between. CDR3 protein: CASSLIGRGTRFGHQPQHF. CDR3 DNA: TGTGCCAGCAGTTTAATCGGAAGGGGGACGAGGTTTGGGCATCAGCCCCAGCATTTT.

This clone has just one count. J is TRBJ2-7 and V is TRBV5-1; a weak D match, TRBD1 (6 bases). This CDR3 is built from 13 residues. V was shortened by 0 bases and J by 5 bases, with 9 bases between the two germline ends. Germline V gives CDR1 SGHRS, CDR2 YFSETQ. The CDR3 loop reads CASSLDRAHEQYF. The CDR3 DNA sequence: TGCGCCAGCAGCTTGGACAGGGCCCACGAGCAGTACTTC.

This clone has only one observation. The genes are TRBV18 and TRBJ2-5, with 7 positions matching TRBD1. The CDR3 length is 13 residues. The J segment lost 3 bases and the V segment lost 4 bases, leaving 2 bases of the junction unmatched. Germline-derived CDR1 and CDR2 are KGHSH and LQKENI. The CDR3: CASSLGQEETQYF. Here the CDR3 DNA reads TGTGCCAGCTCACTAGGACAGGAAGAGACCCAGTACTTC.

V is TRBV5-1 and J is TRBJ1-2; 10 positions match TRBD1. The CDR3 contains 14 residues. V shed 3 bases and J 6 bases; nucleotides not matched to a gene: 5. From germline, CDR1 is SGHRS and CDR2 YFSETQ. In DNA form, the CDR3 reads TGCGCCAGCAGCTCTGGGACAGGGGAGCATGGCTACACCTTC. Its translation: CASSSGTGEHGYTF.

This clone was counted a single time. The V and J genes are TRBV23-1 and TRBJ1-5; 11 bases line up with TRBD1. TRBV23-1 is an ORF, with its function uncertain. This CDR3 is built from 17 residues. The junction had 9 bases not matched to a gene; V was cut back by 1 base and J by 7 bases. CDR3 bases: TGCGCCAGCAGTCAATATGGACAGGGGGCAAGAGAGCAGCCCCAGCATTTT. Its translation is CASSQYGQGAREQPQHF.

The J gene is TRBJ1-1, the V gene TRBV9; a possible D gene is TRBD1 (5 bases). Germline CDR1 SGDLS, CDR2 YYNGEE. V gave up 2 bases and J gave up 3 bases, with 8 bases separating them. The CDR3 extends over 13 amino acids. The CDR3: CASSVGQDTEAFF. In DNA form, the CDR3 reads TGTGCCAGCAGCGTCGGACAAGACACTGAAGCTTTCTTT. The full variable domain, rest sourced from reference TRBV9 and TRBJ1-1, is DSGVTQTPKHLITATGQRVTLRCSPRSGDLSVYWYQQSLDQGLQFLIQYYNGEERAKGNILERFSAQQFPDLHSELNLSSLELGDSALYFCASSVGQDTEAFFGQGTRLTVV.

This clone has just one count. CDR3 sequence: CAWNGQGATEAFF. The CDR3 DNA reads as TGTGCCTGGAACGGACAGGGAGCCACTGAAGCTTTCTTT. The chain is built from TRBV30 and TRBJ1-1; 8 nucleotides align to TRBD1. The CDR3 consists of 13 residues. Germline CDR1 GTSNPN, CDR2 SVGIG (reference sequence). With 4 bases clipped from V and 4 bases from J, the junction kept 5 bases outside the gene matches.

The genes are TRBV5-4 and TRBJ1-2, with D possibly matching TRBD1 (6 bases). There are 16 residues in the CDR3. The germline V and J ends were trimmed by 0 bases and 3 bases, with 15 bases remaining between them. Germline V CDR1 and CDR2: SGHNT, YYREEE (reference sequence). The CDR3 protein is CASSLAWGGGDYGYTF. CDR3 sequence (DNA): TGTGCCAGCAGCTTGGCCTGGGGAGGGGGTGACTATGGCTACACCTTC.

The rearrangement joins TRBV6-1 to TRBJ2-5; TRBD2 matches 14 bases. CDR1 is MNHNS, CDR2 SASEGT, per germline. The CDR3 extends over 18 amino acids. Trimming took 3 bases from V and 5 from J; bases not matched to a gene: 11. CDR3 loop: CASSDVVTSGGARETQYF. CDR3 nucleotide sequence: TGTGCCAGCAGTGACGTGGTGACTAGCGGGGGGGCGCGGGAGACCCAGTACTTC.

The gene calls are TRBV3-1 (or the pseudogene TRBV3-2) and TRBJ2-7, with D maybe TRBD1 (7 bases). Germline V gene lookup returns CDR1 LGHDT and CDR2 YNNKEL (reference sequence). There are 16 residues in the CDR3. V dropped 1 base and J dropped 2 bases, with 15 bases sitting between them. The CDR3: CASSQGGGTVAYEQYF. The DNA for the CDR3 is TGTGCCAGCAGCCAAGGAGGGGGGACAGTAGCCTACGAGCAGTACTTC.

The rearrangement links TRBV14 to TRBJ1-1, with D unclear. Germline V CDR1 and CDR2: SGHDN, FVKESK. Trimming stripped 0 bases from V and 1 base from J, with 24 bases between. The CDR3 loop spans 20 amino acids. CDR3 region: CASSQDQSVGATRKNTEAFF. The CDR3 coding sequence is TGTGCCAGCAGCCAAGATCAGTCTGTTGGAGCCACAAGGAAGAACACTGAAGCTTTCTTT.

The gene calls are TRBV6-1 and TRBJ1-5; the D is unclear. The V end lost 2 bases, the J end lost 2 bases, and 4 bases lay between the germline ends. This CDR3 is 13 amino acids long. Per the germline V gene, CDR1 is MNHNS and CDR2 is SASEGT. CDR3: CASSERGNQPQHF. The CDR3 nucleotides read TGTGCCAGCAGTGAACGGGGCAATCAGCCCCAGCATTTT.

This clone was seen once. The rearrangement links TRBV7-6 to TRBJ1-6, with D possibly matching TRBD1 (6 bases). Deletions cut 5 bases from V and 8 bases from J, with 22 bases between. The CDR3 is 17 residues long. Germline V gene data show CDR1 as SGHVS and CDR2 as FNYEAQ. CDR3 coding DNA: TGTGCCAGCAGCCCAACTCTCCCAGGGGCCGGAGATTCACCCCTCCACTTT. It codes for CASSPTLPGAGDSPLHF.

This chain uses TRBV9 with TRBJ1-1; 10 bases align to TRBD1. Germline values: CDR1 SGDLS, CDR2 YYNGEE. The length of the CDR3 is 15 residues. The ends lost 3 bases at V and 6 bases at J; junction bases unmatched: 8. CDR3 sequence reads: CASSAAGTGAPEAFF. In DNA form, the CDR3 reads TGTGCCAGCAGCGCTGCCGGGACAGGGGCCCCTGAAGCTTTCTTT.

This sequence joins TRBV30 and TRBJ1-5, with unresolved D. The CDR3 is 12 residues long. Germline loops: CDR1 GTSNPN, CDR2 SVGIG (reference sequence). Trimming left V 1 base short and J 2 bases short, with 3 bases between. CDR3 nucleotides: TGTGCCTGGAGTGCCGGCAATCAGCCCCAGCATTTT. As protein: CAWSAGNQPQHF.

J is TRBJ1-6 and V is TRBV19; D is unresolved. CDR1 and CDR2 (germline): LNHDA, SQIVND (reference sequence). With 5 bases removed from V and 4 bases from J, the gap between germline ends came to 15 bases. The CDR3 runs to 16 residues. The CDR3 spells CASSAQAHPYNSPLHF. The DNA of the CDR3 is TGTGCCAGTAGTGCCCAGGCCCACCCTTATAATTCACCCCTCCACTTT.

The chain uses TRBV6-5 and TRBJ2-5; D is uncertain. V lost 10 bases and J lost 0, with 9 bases in between. The germline CDR1 and CDR2 sequences are MNHEY and SVGAGI. The CDR3 sequence is 12 residues long. Written as DNA, the CDR3 is TGTGCCACTACGGGTTACCAAGAGACCCAGTACTTC. It specifies CATTGYQETQYF.

This clone was observed once. This chain joins TRBV3-1 (or the pseudogene TRBV3-2) and TRBJ1-2; D is perhaps TRBD1 (5 bases). V was pared by 0 bases and J by 8 bases, with 25 bases between. CDR1 is LGHDT and CDR2 is YNNKEL in the germline V gene (reference sequence). The CDR3 consists of 18 residues. Written as DNA, the CDR3 is TGTGCCAGCAGCCAAGATCTTTTTCGCAGGGCCGTACCGAGCGGCTACACCTTC. Translation: CASSQDLFRRAVPSGYTF.

For this clone: The junction shows a germline mismatch at one end, possibly a read error. The chain joins TRBV19 to TRBJ2-2; possible D gene TRBD1, 6 bases. This CDR3 comprises 14 residues. Germline assignment: CDR1 LNHDA and CDR2 SQIVND (reference sequence). CDR3 DNA sequence: TGTGCCAGCAAGGCAGGGGCGAACCCCGGGGAGCTGTTTTTT. It specifies CASKAGANPGELFF.

V gene TRBV9 combines with J gene TRBJ1-3; 8 nucleotides align to TRBD1. This CDR3 spans 18 amino acids. Trimming at V came to 4 bases and at J to 0 bases, leaving 12 bases not matched to a gene. Germline assignment: CDR1 SGDLS and CDR2 YYNGEE. This CDR3 reads CASSMTGQGAFSGNTIYF. The CDR3 DNA sequence: TGTGCCAGCAGCATGACAGGCCAGGGGGCCTTCTCTGGAAACACCATATATTTT.

This clone was observed a single time. This chain links TRBV27 with TRBJ1-2; the D gene is possibly TRBD1 (6 bases). This CDR3 has 15 amino acids. Looked up from germline, CDR1 is MNHEY and CDR2 is SMNVEV (reference sequence). Trimming shortened V by 3 bases and J by 4 bases, and 15 bases separated the two germline ends. CDR3 sequence reads: CASSFLGQRLYGYTF. The CDR3 DNA is TGTGCCAGCAGTTTTCTTGGACAGCGACTCTATGGCTACACCTTC.

The V and J genes are TRBV7-9 and TRBJ1-2; 8 bases line up with TRBD1. Germline loops: CDR1 SEHNR, CDR2 FQNEAQ (reference sequence). CDR3 length: 16 amino acids. Trimming cost V 5 bases and J 1 base; bases outside gene matches: 9. CDR3 nucleotides: TGTGCCAGCAGCCCCCGGGACAGGACATTTAACTATGGCTACACCTTC. This codes for CASSPRDRTFNYGYTF.

The chain links TRBV5-1 to TRBJ1-2; the D gene is possibly TRBD1 (5 bases). This CDR3 is built from 13 residues. The germline V gene encodes CDR1 SGHRS and CDR2 YFSETQ. The germline V and J ends were trimmed by 5 bases and 8 bases, with 16 bases remaining between them. As DNA, the CDR3 is TGCGCCAGCAGGGACATATCGGACCTCGGCTACACCTTC. Its translation: CASRDISDLGYTF.